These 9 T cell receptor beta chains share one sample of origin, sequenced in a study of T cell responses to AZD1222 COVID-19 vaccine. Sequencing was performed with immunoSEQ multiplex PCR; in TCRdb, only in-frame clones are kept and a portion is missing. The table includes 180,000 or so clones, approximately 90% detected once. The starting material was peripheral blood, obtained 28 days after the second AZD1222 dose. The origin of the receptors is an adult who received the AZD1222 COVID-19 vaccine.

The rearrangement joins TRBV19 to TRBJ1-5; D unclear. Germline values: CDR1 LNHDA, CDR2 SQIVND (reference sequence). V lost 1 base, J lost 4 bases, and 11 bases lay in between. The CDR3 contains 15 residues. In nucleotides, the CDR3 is TGTGCCAGTAGTATAGTTCTCGTAACAAATCAGCCCCAGCATTTT. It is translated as CASSIVLVTNQPQHF.

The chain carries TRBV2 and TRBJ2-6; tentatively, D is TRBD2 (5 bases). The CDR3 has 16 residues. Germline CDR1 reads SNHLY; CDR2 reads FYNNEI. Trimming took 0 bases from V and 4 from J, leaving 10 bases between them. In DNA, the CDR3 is TGTGCCAGCAGTGAAGCGAGGGCGCCAGGGGCCAACGTCCTGACTTTC. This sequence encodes CASSEARAPGANVLTF.

The CDR3: CSARSLGTQYF. CDR3 in DNA: TGCAGTGCTCGGTCCCTGGGGACCCAGTACTTC. The chain couples TRBV20-1 to TRBJ2-5, with no clear D. This CDR3 is 11 amino acids long. Per the germline V gene, CDR1 is DFQATT and CDR2 is SNEGSKA (reference sequence). The V end was cut by 5 bases, the J end by 7 bases, with 11 bases between.

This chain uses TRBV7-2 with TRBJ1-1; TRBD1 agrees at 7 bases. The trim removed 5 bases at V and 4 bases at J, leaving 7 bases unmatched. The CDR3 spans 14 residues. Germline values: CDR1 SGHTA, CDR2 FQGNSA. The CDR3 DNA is TGTGCCAGCAGCCCACAGGGGCGAACCACTGAAGCTTTCTTT. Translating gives CASSPQGRTTEAFF.

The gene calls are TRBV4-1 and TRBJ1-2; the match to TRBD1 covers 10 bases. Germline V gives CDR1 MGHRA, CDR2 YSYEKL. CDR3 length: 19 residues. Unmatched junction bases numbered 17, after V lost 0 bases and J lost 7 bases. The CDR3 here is CASSQERTRDRGSRSGYTF. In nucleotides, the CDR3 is TGCGCCAGCAGCCAAGAACGGACAAGGGACAGGGGATCTCGGAGTGGCTACACCTTC.

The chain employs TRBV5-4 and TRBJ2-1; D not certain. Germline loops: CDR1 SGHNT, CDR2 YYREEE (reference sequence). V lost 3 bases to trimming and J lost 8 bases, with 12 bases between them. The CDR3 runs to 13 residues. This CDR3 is CASSWKESDEQFF. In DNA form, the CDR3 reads TGTGCCAGCAGCTGGAAGGAGAGTGATGAGCAGTTCTTC.

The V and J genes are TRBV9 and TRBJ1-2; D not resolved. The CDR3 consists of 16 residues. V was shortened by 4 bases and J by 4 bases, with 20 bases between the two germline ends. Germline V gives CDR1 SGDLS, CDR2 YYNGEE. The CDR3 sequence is CASSLISSEAFYGYTF. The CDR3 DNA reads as TGTGCCAGCAGCTTGATATCATCGGAGGCTTTCTATGGCTACACCTTC.

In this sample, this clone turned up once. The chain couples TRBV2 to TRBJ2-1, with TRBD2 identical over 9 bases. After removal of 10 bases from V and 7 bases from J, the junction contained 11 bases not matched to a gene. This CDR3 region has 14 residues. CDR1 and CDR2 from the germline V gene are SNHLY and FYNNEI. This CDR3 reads CATSPRREGNEQFF. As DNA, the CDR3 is TGTGCCACCTCCCCACGGCGGGAGGGTAATGAGCAGTTCTTC. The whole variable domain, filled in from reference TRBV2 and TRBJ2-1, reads EPEVTQTPSHQVTQMGQEVILRCVPISNHLYFYWYRQILGQKVEFLVSFYNNEISEKSEIFDDQFSVERPDGSNFTLKIRSTKLEDSAMYFCATSPRREGNEQFFGPGTRLTVL.

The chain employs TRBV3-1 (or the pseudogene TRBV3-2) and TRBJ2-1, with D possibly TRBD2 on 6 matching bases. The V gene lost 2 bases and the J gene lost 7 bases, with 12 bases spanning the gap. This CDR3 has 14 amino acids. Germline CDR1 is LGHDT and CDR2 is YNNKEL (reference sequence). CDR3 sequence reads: CASSQTGSRNEQFF. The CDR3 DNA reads TGTGCCAGCAGCCAAACCGGGAGTAGGAATGAGCAGTTCTTC.